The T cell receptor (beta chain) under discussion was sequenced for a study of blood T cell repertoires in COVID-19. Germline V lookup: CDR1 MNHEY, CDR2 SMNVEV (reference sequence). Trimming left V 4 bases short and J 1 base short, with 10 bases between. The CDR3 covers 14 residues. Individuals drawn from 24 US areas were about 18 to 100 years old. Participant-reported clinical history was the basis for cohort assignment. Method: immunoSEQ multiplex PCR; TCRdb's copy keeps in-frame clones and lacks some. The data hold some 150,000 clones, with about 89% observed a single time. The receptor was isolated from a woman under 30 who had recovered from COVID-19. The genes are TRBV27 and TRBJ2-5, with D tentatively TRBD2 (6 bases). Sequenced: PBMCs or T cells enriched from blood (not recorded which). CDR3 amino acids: CASSYAGTQETQYF. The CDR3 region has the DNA TGTGCCAGCAGTTACGCGGGAACCCAAGAGACCCAGTACTTC.